This section outlines one T cell receptor beta chain sequence together with its context. These data come from a study of blood T cell repertoires in COVID-19. Only in-frame clones appear in the TCRdb table, and some are missing; sequencing was by immunoSEQ multiplex PCR. The top ten clones hold almost 1.5% of a sample with hundreds of thousands of clones, 75% to 90% of them seen once. The TCR sequence derives from a woman aged 25 to 39 with active or convalescent COVID-19. Source material: peripheral blood.

The CDR3 is CASSSDRGDHYGYTF. The CDR3 DNA sequence: TGTGCCAGTAGTTCGGACAGGGGCGATCACTATGGCTACACCTTC. The J gene is TRBJ1-2, the V gene TRBV19, with 9 bases lining up with TRBD1. This CDR3 is built from 15 residues. In germline, CDR1 is LNHDA, CDR2 SQIVND (reference sequence). J lost 3 bases, V lost 5 bases, and 7 bases had no gene match.